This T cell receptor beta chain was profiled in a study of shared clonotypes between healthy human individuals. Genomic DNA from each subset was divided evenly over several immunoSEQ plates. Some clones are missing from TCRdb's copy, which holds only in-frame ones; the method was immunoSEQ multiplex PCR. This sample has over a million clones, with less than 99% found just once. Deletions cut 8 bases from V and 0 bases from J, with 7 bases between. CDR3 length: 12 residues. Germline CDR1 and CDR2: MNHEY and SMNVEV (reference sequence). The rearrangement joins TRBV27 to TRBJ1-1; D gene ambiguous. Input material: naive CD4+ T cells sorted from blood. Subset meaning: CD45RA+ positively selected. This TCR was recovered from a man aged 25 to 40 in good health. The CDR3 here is CASSEMNTEAFF. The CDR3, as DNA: TGTGCCAGCTCCGAGATGAACACTGAAGCTTTCTTT.